This T cell receptor beta chain stems from a study of blood T cell repertoires in COVID-19. Clones were sequenced by immunoSEQ multiplex PCR, and TCRdb holds only the in-frame ones, with some missing. The data hold 200,000 to 250,000 clones, with roughly 87% observed a single time. The CDR3 is 13 residues long. J gave up 6 bases and V 4 bases, and 6 bases lay outside the gene matches. Germline CDR1 is SGHNT and CDR2 is YENEEA. The sequence derives from a man aged 25-45 years who had recovered from COVID-19. The sequenced material came from PBMCs or T cells enriched from blood (not recorded which). The J gene is TRBJ2-7, the V gene TRBV11-3, with 7 bases aligning to TRBD1. The CDR3 DNA reads as TGTGCCAGCAGCTCGTTACAGGGGTCCGAGCAGTACTTC. Amino acids: CASSSLQGSEQYF.